The 7 T cell receptor beta chains listed next were all sequenced from one sample in a study of blood T cell repertoires in COVID-19. TCRdb's table, derived via immunoSEQ multiplex PCR, lists solely in-frame clones and lacks some. Among around 100,000 clones listed, about 80% were seen once. The sequenced sample consisted of peripheral blood. The receptors shown here come from a man between 65 and 85 years old with active or convalescent COVID-19.

The rearrangement uses TRBV20-1 and TRBJ2-7, with 8 bases that match TRBD2. The CDR3 loop spans 16 amino acids. V shed 3 bases and J 0 bases; nucleotides not matched to a gene: 10. From germline, CDR1 is DFQATT and CDR2 SNEGSKA (reference sequence). The CDR3 DNA sequence: TGCAGTGCTAGTCGGGCGGGGGGTCAATTCTCCTACGAGCAGTACTTC. Residues: CSASRAGGQFSYEQYF.

This clone is a singleton in its sample. The rearrangement uses TRBV13 and TRBJ1-6, with 10 bases matching TRBD1. The CDR3 is made up of 14 amino acids. Germline values: CDR1 PRHDT, CDR2 FYEKMQ (reference sequence). V dropped 3 bases and J dropped 11; count of bases not matched to a gene: 4. The CDR3 DNA follows: TGTGCCAGCAGCTTGGGGACAGGGGCCCCACCCCTCCACTTT. Its protein is CASSLGTGAPPLHF.

The chain is built from TRBV6-1 and TRBJ1-6; D gene ambiguous. This CDR3 is 13 amino acids long. V shed 0 bases and J shed 6 bases, with 3 bases lying between them. The germline CDR1 and CDR2 sequences are MNHNS and SASEGT. CDR3 in DNA: TGTGCCAGCAGTGAAGCCGGTAATTCACCCCTCCACTTT. Translating it yields CASSEAGNSPLHF.

This clone was detected many times. The chain recombines TRBV30 with TRBJ2-7; 8 bases map to TRBD1. With 8 bases clipped from V and 7 bases from J, the junction kept 13 bases outside the gene matches. This CDR3 spans 13 amino acids. CDR1 and CDR2 from the germline V gene are GTSNPN and SVGIG (reference sequence). The CDR3 is CAGQGYPLGEQYF. The CDR3 region has the DNA TGTGCCGGACAGGGCTACCCTTTGGGGGAGCAGTACTTC.

This chain uses TRBV5-1 with TRBJ2-3; 10 positions agree with TRBD2. V dropped 5 bases and J dropped 0; count of bases not matched to a gene: 3. CDR1 and CDR2 from the germline V gene are SGHRS and YFSETQ. The CDR3 has 15 amino acids. CDR3 bases: TGCGCCAGCAGTAATAGCGGGAGGAGCACAGATACGCAGTATTTT. Its translation is CASSNSGRSTDTQYF.

The gene calls are TRBV28 and TRBJ1-2, with D tentatively TRBD1 (5 bases). This CDR3 region has 14 residues. Germline V gene lookup returns CDR1 MDHEN and CDR2 SYDVKM. V shed 5 bases and J shed 2 bases, with 12 bases lying between them. The CDR3 protein is CASSPAGGNYGYTF. CDR3 nucleotides: TGTGCCAGCAGTCCCGCGGGGGGAAACTATGGCTACACCTTC.

The rearrangement uses TRBV9 and TRBJ1-6; the D is unclear. Trimming took 4 bases from V and 7 from J, leaving 9 bases between them. The CDR3 runs 13 residues. CDR1 and CDR2 from the germline V gene are SGDLS and YYNGEE. CDR3 sequence (DNA): TGTGCCAGCAGCCCCGTACTCAATTCACCCCTCCACTTT. This translates into CASSPVLNSPLHF.